Described below is a single T cell receptor (beta chain) sequence and its context. This clone was found a few times. What antigen it recognizes has not been identified. No base quality information exists; no much larger clone differs at one position. These data come from a study of shared clonotypes between healthy human individuals (dated by TCRdb to about 2020). With regard to the full study: The cohort comprised a couple of women and a few men aged 18 to 49 years. For each donor, three plates each were used for CD4 naive and CD4 memory, two plates were used for CD8 naive, and one plate was used for CD8 memory. Per donor, leukapheresis produced somewhere between about 0.94 and 10 billion PBMCs. To increase sequencing depth and limit assay-specific biases, different laboratories used diverse techniques to prepare libraries and sequence TCR repertoires. To estimate repertoire size and how much clonotypes are shared between individuals, the study performed deep sequencing of blood TCR repertoires from roughly five healthy adults. General findings and caveats noted by the study authors: About 5% of naive CD4, 3% to 4% of naive CD8, 2.3% of memory CD4, and roughly 0.4% of memory CD8 clonotypes were shared across a handful of donors. Pairwise subsampling indicated that sequencing depth was expected to affect the degree of clonotype sharing among donors. Compared with non-shared clonotypes, clonotypes shared by all four sorted-subset donors had higher generation probabilities. Because the study included a small number of donors, the genetic and exposure-history diversity represented was limited. Incomplete sequencing was indicated by rarefaction of sorted-subset datasets, despite the large sequencing depth. Naive subsets generally had larger estimated clonotype richness than memory subsets did. Sampling was restricted to blood, and TCR repertoires in tissues likely differ from the TCR repertoires found in blood.

The donors were healthy, HIV-negative adults with no recently reported acute infections or vaccinations. All donors were Caucasian adults living in Nashville, Tennessee, USA. CD4+ T cells were enriched by magnetic negative selection; naive cells were then positively selected on CD45RA, and the negative fraction formed the memory subset. Blood was collected by leukapheresis, and PBMCs were isolated by Ficoll-Histopaque density gradient centrifugation and then cryopreserved in liquid nitrogen vapor phase. Analytical flow cytometry was used to check the purity and quantity of each magnetically sorted T cell population. Each sorted fraction had its genomic DNA isolated and then quantified by UV absorbance on a Nanodrop 2000c. Using the deep immunoSEQ assay, multiplex PCR amplified TCR CDR3 regions from genomic DNA. Extracted genomic DNA from each cell subset was distributed evenly across all wells of several immunoSEQ 96-well plates, and each plate was treated as a replicate. Each replicate PCR for sorted subsets received about 200 ng genomic DNA, equal to tens of thousands of T cell genomes. Purified libraries were measured with a Qubit 3.0 fluorometer, size-checked on a Bioanalyzer 2100, and measured again with the KAPA Library Quantification kit. A separate single-read 150-cycle Illumina NextSeq 550 flow cell was used to sequence each immunoSEQ 96-well plate. Turning to the authors' computational methods: Because the immunoSEQ output included only junctional sequences and no quality scores, the filtering could not be the same as the filtering used for full-length reads. Sequences were annotated with PyIR, a Python wrapper for IgBLAST v1.9, and V/J genes and CDR3 were assigned using IMGT germline references. Reads were filtered out if the reads had weak V/J assignments (E-value above 1e-6), no CDR3, stop codons, out-of-frame junctions, or ambiguous translated residues. V3J clonotypes were defined as sequences sharing an identical inferred V gene, J gene, and CDR3 amino acid sequence. Percentage overlap between repertoires was calculated by dividing the number of shared unique clonotypes by the size of the smaller repertoire. Richness of each repertoire was evaluated using RTK rarefaction, the Chao1 estimator, and Recon v2.1 estimates of unobserved clonotypes. Generation probabilities for all TCRbeta clonotypes obtained by the gDNA method from a handful of donors were computed using OLGA. TCRdb retrieved this table from immuneACCESS and kept in-frame rearrangements only. Not all clones are present; in checked studies, unresolved V genes account for under half, and no reason is known for the remainder. From that table come the V and J calls and clone size; the DNA was used to work out D and trimming. The sample table lists roughly 1,100,000 clones, about 75% of them with a count of one. The ten largest clones take up 1.5% of the sample.

Reading from cysteine to phenylalanine, the CDR3 counts 16 amino acids. The retained sequence is limited to the CDR3, 48 bases, with the frame set at the first base. From the germline V gene, CDR1 is SGHDT and CDR2 is YYEEEE. V and J are trimmed by 4 bases and 0 bases, and the gene matches miss 10 bases of the junction. The V and J segments used are TRBV5-6 and TRBJ2-7; 7 middle bases align to TRBD1. The sequence came from a man younger than 35 in good health. Sequencing used memory CD4+ T cells sorted from blood. The cell subset or site label corresponds to: CD45RA-negative fraction. CDR3 region: CASSLDRALYSYEQYF. Here is the DNA: TGTGCCAGCAGCCTCGACAGGGCGCTTTACTCCTACGAGCAGTACTTC.